Given below is one T cell receptor (beta chain) in context. Some clones are missing from TCRdb's copy, which holds only in-frame ones; the method was immunoSEQ multiplex PCR. The sample has 70,000 or so clones; around 90% are singletons. The data stem from a study of OX40 agonist ivuxolimab in advanced cancers. The CDR3 loop spans 18 amino acids. Germline V gene data show CDR1 as SEHNR and CDR2 as FQNEAQ (reference sequence). With 1 base removed from V and 0 bases from J, the gap between germline ends came to 15 bases. The V and J genes are TRBV7-9 and TRBJ1-4; a weak D match, TRBD1 (5 bases). The source material was CD4+ or CD8+ T cells sorted from blood, sampled in a trial of the OX40 agonist ivuxolimab. The clonotype originates from an adult with an advanced solid tumor such as melanoma, head and neck, liver or kidney cancer. The chain's CDR3 is CASSLDRAGRSTNEKLFF. The CDR3 bases are TGTGCCAGCAGCTTAGATCGGGCAGGGAGGTCAACTAATGAAAAACTGTTTTTT.